These 10 T cell receptor beta chains share one sample of origin, sequenced in a study of blood T cell repertoires in COVID-19. Generated by immunoSEQ multiplex PCR, the TCRdb table keeps only in-frame clones and is missing some. The profile shows about 300,000 clones, just under 90% of them singletons. Sequenced sample: PBMCs or T cells enriched from blood (not recorded which). The receptors stem from a woman aged 50 to 60 who had been exposed to COVID-19.

Points on this clone: Other DNA sequences in this sample translate to the same CDR3. The V and J genes are TRBV5-4 and TRBJ1-6; D remains unclear. The V and J ends lost 0 bases and 0 bases respectively, with 7 bases between them. CDR1 and CDR2 from the germline V gene are SGHNT and YYREEE (reference sequence). CDR3 length equals 16 residues. Here the CDR3 reads CASSLGGSSYNSPLHF. DNA for the CDR3: TGTGCCAGCAGCTTGGGCGGTAGCTCCTATAATTCACCCCTCCACTTT.

The chain uses TRBV28 and TRBJ1-2; D is unclear. This CDR3 has 12 residues. CDR1 MDHEN and CDR2 SYDVKM come from the germline V gene. V lost 6 bases and J 7 bases, leaving 12 bases between the germline ends. This chain's CDR3 is CASRLGLVGYTF. CDR3 bases: TGTGCCAGCAGACTAGGCTTGGTTGGCTACACCTTC.

This chain links TRBV5-1 with TRBJ1-1; possible D gene TRBD1, 6 bases. The CDR3 covers 14 residues. Germline CDR1 SGHRS, CDR2 YFSETQ. Trimming left V 4 bases short and J 3 bases short, with 13 bases between. CDR3 sequence reads: CASSVSGDDTEAFF. In DNA form, the CDR3 reads TGCGCCAGCAGCGTTTCAGGGGATGACACTGAAGCTTTCTTT. The full variable domain, completed using reference TRBV5-1 and TRBJ1-1, is KAGVTQTPRYLIKTRGQQVTLSCSPISGHRSVSWYQQTPGQGLQFLFEYFSETQRNKGNFPGRFSGRQFSNSRSEMNVSTLELGDSALYLCASSVSGDDTEAFFGQGTRLTVV.

The rearrangement links TRBV28 to TRBJ2-2; TRBD1 is a possible D gene (7 bases). Trimming cost V 3 bases and J 5 bases, with 16 bases left between them. The CDR3 covers 16 residues. Germline V gene data show CDR1 as MDHEN and CDR2 as SYDVKM. CDR3 bases: TGTGCCAGCAGTTTGCCAGCCAGGGGGGATACCGGGGAGCTGTTTTTT. It yields the protein CASSLPARGDTGELFF.

This chain links TRBV7-9 with TRBJ1-4; D call uncertain. The germline V and J ends were trimmed by 2 bases and 0 bases, with 13 bases remaining between them. CDR3 length: 17 amino acids. Germline V gives CDR1 SEHNR, CDR2 FQNEAQ (reference sequence). The CDR3, as DNA: TGTGCCAGCAGCTTACGGAGAGGGTCTTCAACTAATGAAAAACTGTTTTTT. It encodes CASSLRRGSSTNEKLFF. Complete variable domain (other parts from reference TRBV7-9 and TRBJ1-4): DTGVSQNPRHKITKRGQNVTFRCDPISEHNRLYWYRQTLGQGPEFLTYFQNEAQLEKSRLLSDRFSAERPKGSFSTLEIQRTEQGDSAMYLCASSLRRGSSTNEKLFFGSGTQLSVL.

The chain carries TRBV27 and TRBJ2-5; 10 nucleotides align to TRBD2. With V trimmed by 0 bases and J by 4 bases, 2 bases remained unmatched. The CDR3 contains 15 residues. The germline gives CDR1 MNHEY, CDR2 SMNVEV (reference sequence). CDR3 residues: CASSLSTSGLETQYF. DNA of the CDR3: TGTGCCAGCAGTTTATCGACTAGCGGGCTAGAGACCCAGTACTTC.

The genes are TRBV25-1 and TRBJ1-5; no clear D. The CDR3 length is 12 residues. Per the germline V gene, CDR1 is MGHDK and CDR2 is SYGVNS. V was shortened by 6 bases and J by 4 bases, with 7 bases between the two germline ends. Here the CDR3 reads CASSSGNQPQHF. DNA of the CDR3: TGTGCCAGCAGCTCCGGGAATCAGCCCCAGCATTTT.

The chain uses TRBV9 and TRBJ2-5, with 12 bases fitting TRBD2. The V segment lost 3 bases and the J segment 2 bases; nucleotides outside the gene matches: 11. The CDR3 loop spans 18 amino acids. CDR1 is SGDLS, CDR2 YYNGEE, per germline. CDR3 DNA: TGTGCCAGCAGCGGAGGGGGGACTAGCGGGTGGATACAAGAGACCCAGTACTTC. Translating it yields CASSGGGTSGWIQETQYF.

Concerning this clone: The sample contains more than one DNA sequence encoding this CDR3. V gene TRBV6-1 combines with J gene TRBJ1-2; D gene uncertain. The CDR3 loop spans 14 amino acids. Deletions cut 0 bases from V and 4 bases from J, with 9 bases between. Germline assignment: CDR1 MNHNS and CDR2 SASEGT. CDR3 in DNA: TGTGCCAGCAGTGAAGCGGCCTCGTCCTATGGCTACACCTTC. Translation gives CASSEAASSYGYTF.

This sequence joins TRBV11-1 and TRBJ2-1; 9 positions match TRBD2. In germline, CDR1 is SGHAT, CDR2 FQDESV (reference sequence). The CDR3 is 16 residues long. Trimming took 6 bases from V and 8 from J; bases not matched to a gene: 14. CDR3 coding DNA: TGTGCCAGCAGTCCCGGGGATACAGCGGGGGGTGATGAGCAGTTCTTC. Its protein is CASSPGDTAGGDEQFF.